The 17 T cell receptor beta chains below come from one sample, sequenced in a study of cytomegalovirus exposure and HLA in healthy donors. Primers included in the PCR were 60 Vbeta and 13 Jbeta primers. Profiling relied on immunoSEQ multiplex PCR, and the TCRdb table lists in-frame clones only, not all of them. The sample records 60,000 to 90,000 clones, about 70% being singletons. The sequenced sample was PBMCs. All receptors come from a woman aged 50 to 65 in good health and CMV-seropositive.

The J gene is TRBJ2-1, the V gene TRBV27, with 9 bases matching TRBD1. This CDR3 comprises 15 residues. The germline V gene has CDR1 MNHEY and CDR2 SMNVEV (reference sequence). The V and J ends lost 4 bases and 7 bases, in that order; junction bases with no gene match: 8. CDR3: CASSSLGTGRNEQFF. In DNA form, the CDR3 reads TGTGCCAGCAGTTCTCTGGGGACAGGGCGTAATGAGCAGTTCTTC.

The genes are TRBV19 and TRBJ1-1; 8 bases fit TRBD1. Per germline, CDR1 LNHDA and CDR2 SQIVND (reference sequence). J lost 1 base, V lost 3 bases, and 10 bases had no gene match. The CDR3 extends over 17 amino acids. Here the CDR3 DNA reads TGTGCCAGTAGTATTGTTTTCATCGGACAGGGGAACACTGAAGCTTTCTTT. Protein sequence: CASSIVFIGQGNTEAFF.

J is TRBJ2-5 and V is TRBV7-8; tentatively, D is TRBD1 (6 bases). V lost 4 bases to trimming and J lost 5 bases, with 17 bases between them. This CDR3 region has 15 residues. From germline, CDR1 is SGHVS and CDR2 FQNEAQ. CDR3 loop: CASSWFQGPFETQYF. CDR3 bases: TGTGCCAGCAGCTGGTTCCAGGGGCCCTTTGAGACCCAGTACTTC.

This clone showed up just once. The chain couples TRBV19 to TRBJ1-5; TRBD1 is a possible D gene (5 bases). CDR1 is LNHDA and CDR2 is SQIVND in the germline V gene (reference sequence). The ends were cut back, 1 base at V and 5 bases at J, with 15 bases in the middle. This CDR3 has 16 amino acids. The CDR3 sequence: CASSIGATASHQPQHF. In DNA, the CDR3 is TGTGCCAGTAGTATAGGAGCGACAGCCTCTCATCAGCCCCAGCATTTT.

V gene TRBV18 combines with J gene TRBJ2-1, with a tentative D call TRBD2 (5 bases). Between the trimmed V and J ends, which lost 1 base and 0 bases, there was a span of 7 bases. CDR1 and CDR2 (germline): KGHSH, LQKENI. The CDR3 is 15 amino acids. The CDR3 sequence is CASSPRGSSYNEQFF. CDR3 coding DNA: TGTGCCAGCTCACCACGAGGGAGCTCCTACAATGAGCAGTTCTTC.

The gene calls are TRBV5-1 and TRBJ2-5; 8 bases line up with TRBD1. The germline CDR1 and CDR2 sequences are SGHRS and YFSETQ. V lost 3 bases to trimming and J lost 5 bases; unmatched junction nucleotides: 9. The CDR3 length is 15 residues. In nucleotides, the CDR3 is TGCGCCAGCAGCTCCGGACAGGGCGATCGGGAGACCCAGTACTTC. Translating gives CASSSGQGDRETQYF.

The genes are TRBV4-3 and TRBJ1-6; a weak D match, TRBD1 (5 bases). With 3 bases removed from V and 5 bases from J, the gap between germline ends came to 11 bases. The germline CDR1 and CDR2 sequences are LGHNA and YSLEER. The CDR3 is made up of 15 amino acids. As DNA, the CDR3 is TGCGCCAGCAGCCAGACCCAGGGAAATAATTCACCCCTCCACTTT. It codes for CASSQTQGNNSPLHF.

The V call is TRBV18, the J call TRBJ2-7; the D gene is possibly TRBD2 (7 bases). Germline-derived CDR1 and CDR2 are KGHSH and LQKENI. Trimming took 6 bases from V and 0 from J, leaving 18 bases between them. This CDR3 is built from 16 residues. CDR3 nucleotide sequence: TGTGCCAGCTCCCCAGAGGGAGGGGGGTACTCCTACGAGCAGTACTTC. This translates into CASSPEGGGYSYEQYF.

This rearrangement joins TRBV5-1 to TRBJ1-1; maybe TRBD1 (5 bases). Trimming removed 0 bases from V and 4 bases from J, with 13 bases in between. Germline loops: CDR1 SGHRS, CDR2 YFSETQ. The CDR3 totals 15 residues. CDR3 bases: TGCGCCAGCAGCTTGGACGGTCCAGGGTCCACTGAAGCTTTCTTT. This gives the protein CASSLDGPGSTEAFF.

The gene calls are TRBV27 and TRBJ1-2; D unresolved. The CDR3 covers 19 residues. Germline V CDR1 and CDR2: MNHEY, SMNVEV (reference sequence). Trimming removed 2 bases from V and 0 bases from J, with 22 bases in between. CDR3 coding DNA: TGTGCCAGCAGTTTAGAAGGCATCCGGGCCGGAGGAGCTAACTATGGCTACACCTTC. Its protein product is CASSLEGIRAGGANYGYTF.

Of note for this clone: Other nucleotide sequences from this sample produce the same CDR3. This chain uses TRBV6-5 with TRBJ1-2; D is possibly TRBD1 (6 bases). This CDR3 has 15 amino acids. Germline values: CDR1 MNHEY, CDR2 SVGAGI. Trimming pared 2 bases from V and 2 bases from J, leaving 12 bases between. CDR3 region: CASSYGQKINYGYTF. CDR3 DNA: TGTGCCAGCAGTTACGGACAGAAAATAAACTATGGCTACACCTTC.

The chain employs TRBV19 and TRBJ2-7, with D hard to call. Germline lookup yields CDR1 LNHDA and CDR2 SQIVND (reference sequence). The CDR3 sequence is 15 residues long. V was pared by 3 bases and J by 0 bases, with 12 bases between. The CDR3 bases are TGTGCCAGTAGTATTGGGCAGACCGTCTCCTACGAGCAGTACTTC. Its protein product is CASSIGQTVSYEQYF.

The V and J genes are TRBV7-2 and TRBJ2-1, with 10 bases that match TRBD1. The CDR3 has 16 residues. Germline V lookup: CDR1 SGHTA, CDR2 FQGNSA. Trimming removed 3 bases from V and 8 bases from J; junction bases left unmatched: 10. The CDR3 DNA sequence: TGTGCCAGCAGCTTCGCGGATAGGGACAGGGGCCATGAGCAGTTCTTC. This sequence encodes CASSFADRDRGHEQFF. Full variable domain (rest looked up from reference TRBV7-2 and TRBJ2-1): GAGVSQSPSNKVTEKGKDVELRCDPISGHTALYWYRQSLGQGLEFLIYFQGNSAPDKSGLPSDRFSAERTGGSVSTLTIQRTQQEDSAVYLCASSFADRDRGHEQFFGPGTRLTVL.

This clone was counted only a few times. The chain carries TRBV6-1 and TRBJ1-1, with 9 bases that match TRBD1. Trimming took 6 bases from V and 3 from J; bases not matched to a gene: 5. The CDR3 length is 14 residues. The germline V gene encodes CDR1 MNHNS and CDR2 SASEGT. The CDR3 region is CASSPDRGHTEAFF. The CDR3 coding sequence is TGTGCCAGCAGCCCGGACAGGGGCCACACTGAAGCTTTCTTT.

The rearrangement links TRBV27 to TRBJ1-3; D is possibly TRBD1 (5 bases). The CDR3 extends over 15 amino acids. CDR1 is MNHEY and CDR2 is SMNVEV in the germline V gene (reference sequence). V lost 4 bases and J lost 4, with 14 bases in between. The CDR3 DNA is TGTGCCAGCAGTTCCGGGACTGCCGCCGGAAACACCATATATTTT. Protein sequence: CASSSGTAAGNTIYF.

V gene TRBV29-1 combines with J gene TRBJ1-1, with D possibly TRBD1 on 6 matching bases. The V gene lost 5 bases and the J gene lost 5 bases, with 15 bases spanning the gap. Germline CDR1 reads SQVTM; CDR2 reads ANQGSEA. This CDR3 spans 13 amino acids. CDR3 protein: CSVTLGGATEAFF. The CDR3 DNA reads as TGCAGCGTTACCTTAGGGGGGGCGACTGAAGCTTTCTTT.

There are a few counts of this clone. The CDR3 nucleotides are TGTGCCAGCGGAATAGCGGGCCCCACAGATACGCAGTATTTT. Its translation: CASGIAGPTDTQYF. The chain couples TRBV28 to TRBJ2-3; 7 nucleotides align to TRBD2. Germline values: CDR1 MDHEN, CDR2 SYDVKM. The CDR3 loop spans 14 amino acids. The trim removed 8 bases at V and 2 bases at J, leaving 7 bases unmatched.